The present TCR beta chain was sequenced within a study of Ad26.COV2.S vaccination and SARS-CoV-2 variants. Study-level points and caveats: From the TCR breadth and depth analyses, total T cell responses may have been underestimated.

Note on this clone: Antigen unknown.

This CDR3 contains 14 residues. V lost 2 bases and J 4 bases, leaving 10 bases between the germline ends. In germline, CDR1 is SNHLY, CDR2 FYNNEI. Libraries were prepared by immunoSEQ multiplex PCR; TCRdb keeps only in-frame clonotypes and omits some of them. The data show 40,000 to 55,000 clones, with roughly four fifths seen just once and over 40% held by the top ten. The chain couples TRBV2 to TRBJ2-3; D tentatively reads TRBD1 or TRBD2 (5 bases each). This clonotype was sampled from a human donor who had recovered from COVID-19. The sequencing here drew on peripheral blood, taken after recovery from COVID-19. The CDR3 coding sequence is TGTGCCAGCAGTGAAATTGGGGGTCCAGATACGCAGTATTTT. This translates into CASSEIGGPDTQYF.